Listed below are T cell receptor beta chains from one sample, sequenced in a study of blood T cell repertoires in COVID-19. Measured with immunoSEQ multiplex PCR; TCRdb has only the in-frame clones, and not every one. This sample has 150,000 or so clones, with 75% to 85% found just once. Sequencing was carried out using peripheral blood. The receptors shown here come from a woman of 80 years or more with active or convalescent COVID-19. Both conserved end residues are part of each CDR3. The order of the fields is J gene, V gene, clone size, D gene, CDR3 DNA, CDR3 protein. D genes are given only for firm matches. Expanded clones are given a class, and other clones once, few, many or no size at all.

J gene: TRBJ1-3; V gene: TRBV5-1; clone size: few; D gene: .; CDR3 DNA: TGCGCCAGCAGCTTGACCCAGGGGAAAACGTCTGGAAACACCATATATTTT; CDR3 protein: CASSLTQGKTSGNTIYF
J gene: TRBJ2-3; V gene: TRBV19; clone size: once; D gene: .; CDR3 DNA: TGTGCCAGTAGACCCAAGGGGGGGGTGACAGATACGCAGTATTTT; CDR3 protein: CASRPKGGVTDTQYF
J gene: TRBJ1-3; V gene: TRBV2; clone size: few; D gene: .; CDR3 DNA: TGTGCCAGCAGTGAGGGCAGGTCTGGAAACACCATATATTTT; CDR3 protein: CASSEGRSGNTIYF
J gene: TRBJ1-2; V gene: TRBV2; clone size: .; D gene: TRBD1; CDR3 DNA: TGTGCCAGCAGTGAACTAGGGGGCCAAGGCTACACCTTC; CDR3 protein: CASSELGGQGYTF
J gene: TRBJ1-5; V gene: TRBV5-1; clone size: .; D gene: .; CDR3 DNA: TGCGCCAGCAGCTTCGTTCCCAATCAGCCCCAGCATTTT; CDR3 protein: CASSFVPNQPQHF
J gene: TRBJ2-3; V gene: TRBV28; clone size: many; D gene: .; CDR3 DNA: TGTGCCAGCAGTTTTTACCAGGGTATCTCCACAGATACGCAGTATTTT; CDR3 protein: CASSFYQGISTDTQYF
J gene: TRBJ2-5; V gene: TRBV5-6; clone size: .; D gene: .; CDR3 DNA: TGTGCCAGCAGCTTGGGGACTCGCCAAGAGACCCAGTACTTC; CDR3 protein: CASSLGTRQETQYF
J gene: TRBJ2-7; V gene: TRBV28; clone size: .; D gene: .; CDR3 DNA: TGTGCCAGCAGTTTCCCACAGGCGAAGGCCTACGAGCAGTACTTC; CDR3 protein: CASSFPQAKAYEQYF
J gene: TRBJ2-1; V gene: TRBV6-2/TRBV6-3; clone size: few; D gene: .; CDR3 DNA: TGTGCCAGCAGTGGGTCGATCCCCGGGACCGGGGGTGGTGAGCAGTTCTTC; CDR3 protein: CASSGSIPGTGGGEQFF
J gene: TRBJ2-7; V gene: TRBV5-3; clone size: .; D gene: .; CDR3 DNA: TGTGCCAGAAGCTTCTCCAGGAAATCCTACGAGCAGTACTTC; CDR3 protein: CARSFSRKSYEQYF
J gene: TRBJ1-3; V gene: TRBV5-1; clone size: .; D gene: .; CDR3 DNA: TGCGCCAGCAGCTTGGAAGGGGTTAACACCATATATTTT; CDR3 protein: CASSLEGVNTIYF
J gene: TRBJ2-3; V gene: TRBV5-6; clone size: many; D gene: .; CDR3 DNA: TGTGCCAGCAGCTCACCCACCAGGGATAGTACAGATACGCAGTATTTT; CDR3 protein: CASSSPTRDSTDTQYF
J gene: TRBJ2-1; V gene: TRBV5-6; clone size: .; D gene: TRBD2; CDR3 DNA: TGTGCCAGCAGCTTTCACTCTGGGACTAAGCAGTTCTTC; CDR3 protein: CASSFHSGTKQFF
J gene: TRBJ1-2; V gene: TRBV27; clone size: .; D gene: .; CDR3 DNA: TGTGCCAGCAGTTTACGGTCTTGGGGGGGTGGCTACACCTTC; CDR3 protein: CASSLRSWGGGYTF
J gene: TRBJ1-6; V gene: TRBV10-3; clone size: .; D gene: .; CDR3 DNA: TGTGCCATCAGACTAACAGACAGTTCACCCCTCCACTTT; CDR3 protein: CAIRLTDSSPLHF
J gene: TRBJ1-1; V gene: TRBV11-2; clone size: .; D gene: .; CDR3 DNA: TGTGCCAGCAGCTTTTTGCGGGGGACTGAAGCTTTCTTT; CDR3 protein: CASSFLRGTEAFF
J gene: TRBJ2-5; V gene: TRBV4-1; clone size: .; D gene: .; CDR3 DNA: TGCGCCAGCAGCCAAGAATGGGGGCGCGAGACCCAGTACTTC; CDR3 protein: CASSQEWGRETQYF
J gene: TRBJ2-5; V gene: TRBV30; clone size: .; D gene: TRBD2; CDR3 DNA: TGTGCCTGGAGTCCGAAGCGGGGCCCGGGAGAGACCCAGTACTTC; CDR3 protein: CAWSPKRGPGETQYF
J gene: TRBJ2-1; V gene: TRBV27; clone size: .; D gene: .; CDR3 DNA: TGTGCCAGCAGCCTACGTACGAGCTCCTACAATGAGCAGTTCTTC; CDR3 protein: CASSLRTSSYNEQFF
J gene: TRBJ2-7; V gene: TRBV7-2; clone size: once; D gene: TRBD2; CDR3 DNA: TGTGCCAGCAGCTTAGCGGGTAGCGGGGGGGCCTGGTACTTC; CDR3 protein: CASSLAGSGGAWYF
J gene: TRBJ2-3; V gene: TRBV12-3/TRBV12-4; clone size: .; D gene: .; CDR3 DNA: TGTGCCAGCAGCAAACGCGAGGCAGATACGCAGTATTTT; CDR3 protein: CASSKREADTQYF
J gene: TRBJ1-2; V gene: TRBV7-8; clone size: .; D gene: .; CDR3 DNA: TGTGCCAGCAGCCCGCGGGACGGGAACTATGGCTACACCTTC; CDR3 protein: CASSPRDGNYGYTF
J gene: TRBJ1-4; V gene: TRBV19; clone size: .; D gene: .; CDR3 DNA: TGTGCCAGTAGGGACCAGGGGATTAATGAAAAACTGTTTTTT; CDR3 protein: CASRDQGINEKLFF
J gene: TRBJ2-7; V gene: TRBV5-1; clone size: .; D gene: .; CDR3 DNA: TGCGCCAGCAGCTCCCCTACCTCCTACGAGCAGTACTTC; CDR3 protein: CASSSPTSYEQYF
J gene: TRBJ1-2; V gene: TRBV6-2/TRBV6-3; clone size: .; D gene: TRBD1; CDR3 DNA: TGTGCCAGCAGTTACTTGGACAGGGTAGTTGCTGGCTACACCTTC; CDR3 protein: CASSYLDRVVAGYTF
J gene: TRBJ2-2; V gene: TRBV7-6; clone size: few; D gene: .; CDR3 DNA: TGTGCCAGCATAGAAAACACCGGGGAGCTGTTTTTT; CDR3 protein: CASIENTGELFF
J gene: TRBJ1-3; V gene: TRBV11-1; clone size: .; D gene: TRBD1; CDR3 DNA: TGTGCCAGCAGCCCGCGGACAGGCTCTGGAAACACCATATATTTT; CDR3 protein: CASSPRTGSGNTIYF
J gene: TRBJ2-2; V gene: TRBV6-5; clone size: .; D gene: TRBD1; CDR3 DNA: TGTGCCAGCACAGGGGGACCAACGAACACCGGGGAGCTGTTTTTT; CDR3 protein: CASTGGPTNTGELFF
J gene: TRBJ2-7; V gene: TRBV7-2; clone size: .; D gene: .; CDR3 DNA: TGTGCCAGCAGCTTAGCACCGACAGGAGCCTACGAGCAGTACTTC; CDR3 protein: CASSLAPTGAYEQYF
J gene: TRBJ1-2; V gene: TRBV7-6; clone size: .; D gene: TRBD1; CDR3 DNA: TGTGCCAGCAGCTCGACACCGGACAGGGGGCACTATGGCTACACCTTC; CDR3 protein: CASSSTPDRGHYGYTF
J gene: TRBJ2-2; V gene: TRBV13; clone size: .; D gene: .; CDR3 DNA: TGTGCCAGCAGGCAGAAGGACTGGGCCGGGGAGCTGTTTTTT; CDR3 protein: CASRQKDWAGELFF
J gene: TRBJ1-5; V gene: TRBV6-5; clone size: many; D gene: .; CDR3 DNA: TGTGCCAGCACTAAGTCTAGCAATCAGCCCCAGCATTTT; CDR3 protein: CASTKSSNQPQHF
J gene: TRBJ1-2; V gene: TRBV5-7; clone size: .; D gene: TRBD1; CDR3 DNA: TGTGCCAGCAGCTTGCGACGGGACAGGGGTAACTATGGCTACACCTTC; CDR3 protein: CASSLRRDRGNYGYTF
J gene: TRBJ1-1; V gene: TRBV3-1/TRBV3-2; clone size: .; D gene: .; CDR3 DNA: TGTGCCAGCAGCCAAGTCCCGGGCGGGGGCACTGAAGCTTTCTTT; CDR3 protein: CASSQVPGGGTEAFF
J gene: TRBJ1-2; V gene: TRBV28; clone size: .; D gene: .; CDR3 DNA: TGTGCCAGCACCCTCAGGGGTCCCCCATTGGGCTACACCTTC; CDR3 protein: CASTLRGPPLGYTF
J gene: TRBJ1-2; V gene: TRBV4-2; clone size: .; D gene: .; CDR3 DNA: TGTGCCAGCAGCCAAGATTCAGGATTAGGTGGCTACACCTTC; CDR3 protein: CASSQDSGLGGYTF
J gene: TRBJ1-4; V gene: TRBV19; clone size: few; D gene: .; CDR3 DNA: TGTGCCAGTAGTGAGGCGGGTAATGAAAAACTGTTTTTT; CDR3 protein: CASSEAGNEKLFF
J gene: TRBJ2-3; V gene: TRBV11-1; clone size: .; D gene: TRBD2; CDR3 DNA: TGTGCCAGCAGCTTAGAAGGAGCGGGGGGACATACGCAGTATTTT; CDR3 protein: CASSLEGAGGHTQYF
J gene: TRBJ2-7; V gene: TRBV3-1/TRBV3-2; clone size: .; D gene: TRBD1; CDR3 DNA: TGTGCCAGCAGCCCGTCCCGGGACAGCATACGGGCCCACTTC; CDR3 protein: CASSPSRDSIRAHF
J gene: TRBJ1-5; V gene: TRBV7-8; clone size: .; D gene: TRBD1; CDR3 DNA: TGTGCCAGCAGCTTAGCGATCCGGACAGGGGGCCCAAATAGCAATCAGCCCCAGCATTTT; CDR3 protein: CASSLAIRTGGPNSNQPQHF
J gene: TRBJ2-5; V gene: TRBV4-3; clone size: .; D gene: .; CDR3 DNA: TGCGCCAGCAGCCAAGAGGGCGGCAGGGGAGAGACCCAGTACTTC; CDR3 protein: CASSQEGGRGETQYF
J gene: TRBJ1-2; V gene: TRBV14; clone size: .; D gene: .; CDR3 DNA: TGTGCCAGCAGCCAAAGGGGTGCGTGGGGCTACACCTTC; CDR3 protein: CASSQRGAWGYTF
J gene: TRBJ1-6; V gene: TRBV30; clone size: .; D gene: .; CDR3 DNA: TGTGCCTGGCGCGGAGCGAAATCACCCCTCCACTTT; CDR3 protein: CAWRGAKSPLHF
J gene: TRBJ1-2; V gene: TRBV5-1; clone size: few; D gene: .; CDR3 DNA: TGCGCCAGCGAAGGGGACATGGGCTACACCTTC; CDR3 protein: CASEGDMGYTF
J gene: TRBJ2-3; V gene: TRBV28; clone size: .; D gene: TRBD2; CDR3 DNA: TGTGCCAGCAGTTCCGGGGGGAACACAGATACGCAGTATTTT; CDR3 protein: CASSSGGNTDTQYF
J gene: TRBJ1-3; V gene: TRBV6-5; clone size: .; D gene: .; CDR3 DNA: TGTGCCAGATTTGGGCTGCTCTCTGGAAACACCATATATTTT; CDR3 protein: CARFGLLSGNTIYF
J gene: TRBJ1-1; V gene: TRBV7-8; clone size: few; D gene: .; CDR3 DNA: TGTGCCAGCAGCCGGACTGGGGGGGGTATGAACACTGAAGCTTTCTTT; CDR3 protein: CASSRTGGGMNTEAFF
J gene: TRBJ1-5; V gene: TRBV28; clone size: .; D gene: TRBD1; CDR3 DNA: TGTGCCAGCAGCCCCGGGACAGGGATTCAAAGCAATCAGCCCCAGCATTTT; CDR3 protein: CASSPGTGIQSNQPQHF
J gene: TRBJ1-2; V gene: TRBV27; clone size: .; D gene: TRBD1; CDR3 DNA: TGTGCCAGCAGAGGACAGGGCGGGAAAGGCTACACCTTC; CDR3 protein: CASRGQGGKGYTF
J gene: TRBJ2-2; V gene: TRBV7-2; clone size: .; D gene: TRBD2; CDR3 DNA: TGTGCCAGCACCCCTACCAGGACTAGCGGGGGGAACACCGGGGAGCTGTTTTTT; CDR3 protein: CASTPTRTSGGNTGELFF
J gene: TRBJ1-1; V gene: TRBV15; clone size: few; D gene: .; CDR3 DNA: TGTGCCACCAGCAGAGAGGGCGCGGGTAGTGGGTCTGAAGCTTTCTTT; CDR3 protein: CATSREGAGSGSEAFF
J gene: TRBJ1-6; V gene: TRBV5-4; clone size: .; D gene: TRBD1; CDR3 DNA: TGTGCCAGCAGCGACAGGGAAGACTATAATTCACCCCTCCACTTT; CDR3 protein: CASSDREDYNSPLHF
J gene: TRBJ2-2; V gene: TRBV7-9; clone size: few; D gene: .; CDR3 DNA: TGTGCCCTACTCCGCGGGGGCTTCAACACCGGGGAGCTGTTTTTT; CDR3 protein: CALLRGGFNTGELFF
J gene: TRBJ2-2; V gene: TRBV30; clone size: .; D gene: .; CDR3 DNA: TGTGCCTGGGGGGCGGGGACAGTGAACACCGGGGAGCTGTTTTTT; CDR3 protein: CAWGAGTVNTGELFF
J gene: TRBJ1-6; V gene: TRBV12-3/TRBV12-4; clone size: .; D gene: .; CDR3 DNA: TGTGCCAGCAGGCTAGACAGAAATTCACCCCTCCACTTT; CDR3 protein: CASRLDRNSPLHF
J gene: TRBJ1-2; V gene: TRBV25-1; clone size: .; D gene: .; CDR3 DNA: TGTGCCAGCAGTGAATCGGGGGATAACTATGGCTACACCTTC; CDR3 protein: CASSESGDNYGYTF
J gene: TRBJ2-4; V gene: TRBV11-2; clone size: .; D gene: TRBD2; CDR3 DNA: TGTGCCAGCAGCTTTGGCGGGGGGGCAAAAAACATTCAGTACTTC; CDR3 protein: CASSFGGGAKNIQYF